This TCR beta chain was retrieved from a study of regulatory T cells in long-lasting Graves disease. Time point: persistent/refractory GD, antithyroid drugs over 5 years with positive TRAb. Preparation of the TCR library used RNA extracted from PBMCs. All patients originated from an endocrinology department located in Xi'an, China. V shed 4 bases, J shed 1 base, and the junction held 6 bases outside the gene matches. CDR1 MNHEY and CDR2 SVGAGI come from the germline V gene. The CDR3 totals 15 residues. iRepertoire HTBI primers and Arm-PCR of CDR3 regions built TCR beta libraries. Using its own MiXCR run on the multiplex PCR reads, TCRdb lists one record per CDR3 protein. The sample gives 430,000 or so distinct CDR3 sequences, 20% to 25% of which show up once; more than 13% is in the top ten. This clonotype showed up many times.

The V call is TRBV6-5, the J call TRBJ2-5; 7 bases map to TRBD2. The specimen was peripheral blood mononuclear cells (PBMCs), collected when the disease was refractory, from a patient treated with antithyroid drugs. This TCR derives from a female donor with Graves disease. This CDR3 is CASSSHGGIQETQYF. The CDR3, as DNA: TGTGCCAGCAGTTCTCACGGGGGGATCCAAGAGACCCAGTACTTC.